Sequencing of this T cell receptor beta chain was carried out in a study of tumor-infiltrating lymphocytes in primary liver carcinoma. Study details: In every tissue type, samples returned a similar yield of roughly 3.5 to 8 million productive TCRbeta reads.

This clonotype was found a few times. Co-extraction of both nucleic acids (RNA and DNA) used about 20-34 mg of unsorted bulk tissue. Each tumor had five separate regions sampled. Whichever tumor sample was examined, it had over 75% viable tumor cells. The authors made TCR beta cDNA from approximately 500 ng total RNA with a constant-region primer. Slightly modified ARM-PCR, run as three nested multiplex PCR rounds, produced the TCR beta libraries. A C-beta reverse primer was combined with TRBV1-TRBV30 forward primers in the first two PCR rounds, and each round had ten to eleven cycles. MiXCR was run by TCRdb on the multiplex PCR reads, yielding one entry per CDR3 protein. Here the sample spans some 50,000 distinct CDR3 sequences, less than 85% being singletons. V shed 0 bases and J shed 2 bases, with 10 bases lying between them. CDR3 size: 15 residues. Per germline, CDR1 KGHSH and CDR2 LQKENI.

The V gene is TRBV18, the J gene TRBJ2-5, with a possible D match to TRBD1 (5 bases). What was sequenced was liver tumor tissue from sampling region 5. As for subset: tumor region T5, tumor centre. This clonotype originated in a man aged 35 to 55 with primary liver carcinoma and hepatitis B virus infection. The CDR3 loop is CASSPPGRPQETQYF. CDR3 nucleotide sequence: TGTGCCAGCTCACCACCGGGGCGGCCTCAAGAGACCCAGTACTTC.